Listed below are T cell receptor beta chains from one sample, sequenced in a study of T cell responses to AZD1222 COVID-19 vaccine. Assay: immunoSEQ multiplex PCR; the TCRdb copy retains only in-frame clones and omits some. The data show approximately 160,000 clones, roughly 94% seen once. The sample here was peripheral blood, taken 28 days after the second AZD1222 dose. The source of these receptors is an adult who received the AZD1222 COVID-19 vaccine. CDR3s include the opening cysteine and the closing phenylalanine or tryptophan. A D gene is named only where the DNA matches it firmly.

D,J,V,CDR3
NA,TRBJ1-1,TRBV11-3,CASSGAGSEAFF
TRBD2,TRBJ2-7,TRBV5-4,CASSVSGRIDLYEQYF
TRBD1,TRBJ2-7,TRBV28,CASRRQGVGGEQYF
NA,TRBJ2-2,TRBV6-5,CASSYPGGSNTGELFF
NA,TRBJ1-6,TRBV7-9,CASSLTYSGEFSPLHF
NA,TRBJ1-6,TRBV15,CATSEGVENSPLHF
TRBD1,TRBJ1-6,TRBV3-1/TRBV3-2,CASSQGQGNSPLHF
NA,TRBJ2-7,TRBV2,CASSEGVTRSSYEQYF
TRBD2,TRBJ2-2,TRBV10-1,CASAGLAGVRGTGELFF
TRBD1,TRBJ2-2,TRBV5-1,CASSLFRTGNTGELFF
TRBD2,TRBJ2-7,TRBV5-4,CASSPRTSAYEQYF
NA,TRBJ1-2,TRBV6-5,CASSHDSTVNYGYTF
NA,TRBJ2-3,TRBV4-2,CASSQDGYTDTQYF
NA,TRBJ1-2,TRBV29-1,CSVAPSKGLEGYTF
NA,TRBJ2-1,TRBV24-1,CATSDLRGGEQFF
NA,TRBJ1-4,TRBV30,CAYREGAATNEKLFF
NA,TRBJ2-7,TRBV13,CASSFHGSEEQYF
NA,TRBJ2-7,TRBV2,CASKIPLSYEQYF
NA,TRBJ2-7,TRBV19,CASSPGGRDGYEQYF
NA,TRBJ2-7,TRBV9,CASSVDGGGDEQYF
NA,TRBJ1-5,TRBV2,CASSYGFDSNQPQHF
NA,TRBJ1-1,TRBV6-5,CASSSDGGYTEAFF
NA,TRBJ1-3,TRBV27,CASSLAGLDSGNTIYF
NA,TRBJ1-2,TRBV12-3/TRBV12-4,CASSLTAPYGYTF
TRBD1,TRBJ1-2,TRBV10-3,CAIRTGPNYGYTF
TRBD2,TRBJ2-3,TRBV5-1,CASSLSGGKGTDTQYF
NA,TRBJ2-1,TRBV4-1,CASSYYQTNEQFF
NA,TRBJ1-3,TRBV30,CAWSGLLASGNTIYF
NA,TRBJ2-1,TRBV6-5,CASSPPSRYEQFF
NA,TRBJ2-2,TRBV7-8,CASSRVGSTGELFF
NA,TRBJ2-7,TRBV19,CASSRTPLEQYF
TRBD1,TRBJ2-3,TRBV3-1/TRBV3-2,CASSPTGQPSTDTQYF
NA,TRBJ2-7,TRBV5-1,CASSLGPPYEQYF
TRBD2,TRBJ2-2,TRBV6-5,CASRKTSGNTGELFF
NA,TRBJ2-7,TRBV9,CASSVGGNPSYEQYF
NA,TRBJ2-1,TRBV18,CASSPASTADEQFF